One sample yielded the 7 T cell receptor beta chains listed below, sequenced in a study of shared clonotypes between healthy human individuals. Measured with immunoSEQ multiplex PCR; TCRdb has only the in-frame clones, and not every one. This table has hundreds of thousands of clones, around 97% appearing once. The sample consisted of naive CD4+ T cells sorted from blood. Subset of the sample: CD45RA+ positively selected. These receptors all stem from a young woman in good health.

The chain joins TRBV11-3 to TRBJ2-3; D uncertain. The CDR3 is 14 residues long. V dropped 5 bases and J dropped 3 bases, with 12 bases sitting between them. Germline lookup yields CDR1 SGHNT and CDR2 YENEEA. The CDR3 spells CASSPELGTDTQYF. In nucleotides, the CDR3 is TGTGCCAGCAGCCCAGAACTCGGTACAGATACGCAGTATTTT.

The rearrangement links TRBV7-8 to TRBJ2-7; the D gene is possibly TRBD2 (6 bases). The CDR3 is made up of 13 amino acids. The germline CDR1 and CDR2 sequences are SGHVS and FQNEAQ. The V end was cut by 3 bases, the J end by 6 bases, with 12 bases between. CDR3: CASSFREIAEQYF. The DNA for the CDR3 is TGTGCCAGCAGCTTTCGGGAGATAGCCGAGCAGTACTTC.

This clone has just one count. The chain recombines TRBV6-1 with TRBJ1-2; 8 bases are a match to TRBD1. CDR1 and CDR2 from the germline V gene are MNHNS and SASEGT. V dropped 6 bases and J dropped 7; count of bases not matched to a gene: 10. The CDR3 totals 14 residues. The CDR3 region is CASSVVHRGGGYTF. The CDR3 bases are TGTGCCAGCAGCGTCGTTCACAGGGGGGGTGGCTACACCTTC.

The V and J genes are TRBV4-1 and TRBJ1-2, with a weak D call TRBD1 (5 bases). The germline V gene encodes CDR1 MGHRA and CDR2 YSYEKL. V lost 1 base and J lost 8, with 26 bases in between. There are 18 residues in the CDR3. In DNA, the CDR3 is TGCGCCAGCAGCCAAGTTCTCCGGGACGAGCGGTTTGTTGGAGGCTACACCTTC. Residues: CASSQVLRDERFVGGYTF.

The chain uses TRBV14 and TRBJ2-1; TRBD2 matches 11 bases. Trimming removed 8 bases from V and 6 bases from J; junction bases left unmatched: 6. Germline CDR1 SGHDN, CDR2 FVKESK. The CDR3 is 14 amino acids. The CDR3 DNA sequence: TGTGCCAGCGGGGGGACTAGCGGAATCAATGAGCAGTTCTTC. Its protein product is CASGGTSGINEQFF. The entire variable domain, with the rest obtained from reference TRBV14 and TRBJ2-1, is as follows: EAGVTQFPSHSVIEKGQTVTLRCDPISGHDNLYWYRRVMGKEIKFLLHFVKESKQDESGMPNNRFLAERTGGTYSTLKVQPAELEDSGVYFCASGGTSGINEQFFGPGTRLTVL.

The rearrangement joins TRBV18 to TRBJ2-7; 8 nucleotides align to TRBD1. J lost 2 bases, V lost 6 bases, and 9 bases had no gene match. Germline CDR1 and CDR2: KGHSH and LQKENI. The CDR3 contains 15 residues. Here the CDR3 reads CASSPTQGAAYEQYF. In nucleotides, the CDR3 is TGTGCCAGCTCGCCCACTCAGGGGGCGGCCTACGAGCAGTACTTC.

The CDR3 region is CASSPTTTGEFTDTQYF. DNA for the CDR3: TGTGCCAGCTCACCGACAACGACAGGGGAATTCACAGATACGCAGTATTTT. The chain carries TRBV18 and TRBJ2-3, with 8 nucleotides matching TRBD1. In germline, CDR1 is KGHSH, CDR2 LQKENI. The length of the CDR3 is 17 residues. J lost 2 bases, V lost 3 bases, and 10 bases had no gene match.